The 6 T cell receptor beta chains presented below share a single source sample, sequenced in a study of post-analysis software for immune sequencing data. General observations from the study: A handful of TRBV segments, including TRBV5-6, TRBV5-1 and TRBV20-1, were more frequent in patients than controls.

Their antigens are not known. Tagging with unique molecular identifiers was a feature of the TCR beta cDNA libraries. TCRdb ran MiXCR on the PCR reads and lists one entry per CDR3 protein. The data contain roughly 800,000 distinct CDR3 sequences, under 60% of them singletons. Sequencing was carried out using blood. These receptors all stem from a girl aged 5 to 17 with multiple sclerosis.

The CDR3, as DNA: TGCAGCGCCGGAGGACTAGCGGGAGTCACCGGGGAGCTGTTTTTT. This translates into CSAGGLAGVTGELFF. The chain combines TRBV29-1 with TRBJ2-2, with 13 bases that match TRBD2. V dropped 7 bases and J dropped 4; count of bases not matched to a gene: 6. This CDR3 has 15 amino acids. CDR1 is SQVTM, CDR2 ANQGSEA, per germline.

The genes are TRBV7-9 and TRBJ2-4, with 10 bases aligning to TRBD1. Near its end, the DNA agrees better with TRBJ2-7, so the J call may be wrong. This CDR3 has 15 amino acids. Per germline, CDR1 SEHNR and CDR2 FQNEAQ (reference sequence). CDR3 region: CASSPRQGAGYEQYF. In DNA, the CDR3 is TGTGCCAGCAGCCCCCGACAGGGGGCTGGGTACGAGCAGTACTTC.

In DNA, the CDR3 is TGTGCCAGCAGTTACTCTGAGCGAGATACGCAGTATTTT. It specifies CASSYSERDTQYF. The genes are TRBV6-5 and TRBJ2-3, with D uncertain. Germline V gene data show CDR1 as MNHEY and CDR2 as SVGAGI. This CDR3 contains 13 residues. With 0 bases removed from V and 5 bases from J, the gap between germline ends came to 6 bases.

The rearrangement uses TRBV10-3 and TRBJ2-7; D possibly corresponds to TRBD2 (7 bases). Trimming shortened V by 7 bases and J by 2 bases, and 12 bases separated the two germline ends. Germline assignment: CDR1 ENHRY and CDR2 SYGVKD. This CDR3 contains 13 residues. CDR3 nucleotide sequence: TGTGCCATCAAAAGCGGGGACACCTACGAGCAGTACTTC. Translating it yields CAIKSGDTYEQYF.

This clonotype has just one count. This chain joins TRBV10-3 and TRBJ1-1; 10 positions match TRBD1. Germline V lookup: CDR1 ENHRY, CDR2 SYGVKD. V was clipped by 7 bases and J by 4 bases; unmatched bases: 3. CDR3 size: 13 residues. CDR3 sequence (DNA): TGTGCCATCAAAAGGGACAGGGGCACTGAAGCTTTCTTT. Protein: CAIKRDRGTEAFF.

The V call is TRBV9, the J call TRBJ2-7, with 9 bases that match TRBD1. CDR1 and CDR2 (germline): SGDLS, YYNGEE. The CDR3 spans 15 residues. V was pared by 0 bases and J by 2 bases, with 3 bases of the junction left unmatched. The CDR3, as DNA: TGTGCCAGCAGCGTAGGGGGACAGGGAGCCTACGAGCAGTACTTC. Its translation: CASSVGGQGAYEQYF. Together with reference TRBV9 and TRBJ2-7, the CDR3 gives the full variable domain: DSGVTQTPKHLITATGQRVTLRCSPRSGDLSVYWYQQSLDQGLQFLIQYYNGEERAKGNILERFSAQQFPDLHSELNLSSLELGDSALYFCASSVGGQGAYEQYFGPGTRLTVT.